This record looks at one T cell receptor (beta chain) sequence and its context. The antigen is unknown. This specimen comes from a study of cytomegalovirus exposure and HLA in healthy donors. Study results and caveats: As was reported, the HLA-A and HLA-B alleles of most subjects were accurately predicted from TCR beta sequences.

CDR1 is MGHDK, CDR2 SYGVNS, per germline. The CDR3 has 13 amino acids. V lost 2 bases and J 2 bases, leaving 6 bases between the germline ends. The PCR employed 60 Vbeta primers together with 13 Jbeta primers. The protocol was immunoSEQ multiplex PCR, while the TCRdb copy is restricted to in-frame clones and leaves out a portion. The table has 100,000 to 150,000 clones, approximately 77% seen once; the top ten hold 1.8%. The rearrangement joins TRBV25-1 to TRBJ1-2; D gene unclear. This clonotype originated in a young man in good health and CMV-seronegative. Sample: PBMCs. The CDR3 sequence is CASSELQNYGYTF. The CDR3 region has the DNA TGTGCCAGCAGTGAACTACAGAACTATGGCTACACCTTC.